One sample yielded the 31 T cell receptor beta chains listed below, sequenced in a study of human T cells and chemical hapten exposure. Described time point: healthy volunteer bleed at 2 weeks. Unfractionated whole blood yielded total RNA. TCRdb fed the RACE reads into MiXCR, producing one record per CDR3 protein. Of about 50,000 distinct CDR3 sequences in the sample, over 3.5% were seen once. Sequenced input: whole blood. These receptors were taken from a female donor in good health. Some clones in this sample may be carry-over from other donors' samples.

With respect to this clonotype: A much bigger clone sits one base away, suggesting this may be a read error. The genes are TRBV29-1 and TRBJ2-5; no reliable D call. Germline loops: CDR1 SQVTM, CDR2 ANQGSEA. Trimming shortened V by 5 bases and J by 2 bases, and 9 bases separated the two germline ends. CDR3 length: 12 amino acids. The CDR3, as DNA: TGCAGCGTTTGTCTCGGTCAAGAGACCCAGTACTTC. It translates to CSVCLGQETQYF.

This chain joins TRBV6-2 or TRBV6-3 and TRBJ2-2, with 9 bases identical to TRBD1. CDR1 and CDR2 (germline): MNHEY, SVGEGT. V was clipped by 0 bases and J by 8 bases; unmatched bases: 7. This CDR3 region has 16 residues. CDR3 DNA: TGTGCCAGCAGTTACTCCGGGACAGGGATTTATGGGGAGCTGTTTTTT. Amino acid sequence: CASSYSGTGIYGELFF.

In this sample, this clonotype turned up many times. The chain recombines TRBV2 with TRBJ1-4; D is uncertain. The V gene's germline CDR1 is SNHLY and CDR2 FYNNEI. This CDR3 is 13 amino acids long. V was pared by 2 bases and J by 9 bases, with 10 bases between. As DNA, the CDR3 is TGTGCCAGCAGTGAATTTAGAAATCAAAAACTGTTTTTT. The encoded protein is CASSEFRNQKLFF. Filled out from reference TRBV2 and TRBJ1-4, the complete variable domain reads EPEVTQTPSHQVTQMGQEVILRCVPISNHLYFYWYRQILGQKVEFLVSFYNNEISEKSEIFDDQFSVERPDGSNFTLKIRSTKLEDSAMYFCASSEFRNQKLFFGSGTQLSVL.

This clonotype was seen ten or more times. The rearrangement joins TRBV12-3 or TRBV12-4 to TRBJ2-5, with D perhaps TRBD1 (6 bases). There are 13 residues in the CDR3. The ends were cut back, 1 base at V and 5 bases at J, with 8 bases in the middle. The CDR3 DNA reads as TGTGCCAGCAGTTTAGACAGGGCGGAGACCCAGTACTTC. Translating it yields CASSLDRAETQYF.

This clonotype was picked up many times. The chain joins TRBV7-2 to TRBJ2-5; perhaps TRBD1 as D (5 bases). Trimming shortened V by 1 base and J by 4 bases, and 13 bases separated the two germline ends. The CDR3 extends over 15 amino acids. Germline assignment: CDR1 SGHTA and CDR2 FQGNSA. Here the CDR3 reads CASSLVQQGGETQYF. The CDR3 bases are TGTGCCAGCAGCTTAGTCCAGCAGGGCGGAGAGACCCAGTACTTC.

This clonotype was counted many times. The chain links TRBV27 to TRBJ1-2, with TRBD1 identical over 8 bases. V was pared by 3 bases and J by 7 bases, with 13 bases of the junction left unmatched. Germline loops: CDR1 MNHEY, CDR2 SMNVEV (reference sequence). The CDR3 has 16 residues. The CDR3 loop reads CASSLLLGTGPSGYTF. In nucleotides, the CDR3 is TGTGCCAGCAGTTTGCTTTTGGGGACAGGCCCGAGTGGCTACACCTTC.

There are many counts of this clonotype. This rearrangement joins TRBV6-5 to TRBJ1-6; 11 bases map to TRBD1. Trimming took 6 bases from V and 8 from J; bases not matched to a gene: 12. Per the germline V gene, CDR1 is MNHEY and CDR2 is SVGAGI. The CDR3 runs to 17 residues. This CDR3 is CASRKMAGQGADSPLHF. As DNA, the CDR3 is TGTGCCAGCAGAAAAATGGCCGGACAGGGGGCCGATTCACCCCTCCACTTT.

This clonotype was observed at least ten times. This chain links TRBV21-1 with TRBJ2-5; the table calls TRBD2, which could not be checked here. TRBV21-1 has pseudogene status. The CDR3 contains 16 residues. CDR3 DNA sequence: TGTGCCAGCAGACTCCCGGGACTAGGCGGGGTTGGGACCCAGTACTTC. Its protein product is CASRLPGLGGVGTQYF.

This clonotype was seen a handful of times. This chain joins TRBV7-2 and TRBJ1-2; 12 bases align to TRBD1. With 3 bases clipped from V and 3 bases from J, the junction kept 11 bases outside the gene matches. The CDR3 covers 18 residues. CDR1 SGHTA and CDR2 FQGNSA come from the germline V gene. CDR3 DNA sequence: TGTGCCAGCAGCTTTACCCGCACGGGGACAGGGGGCCACTATGGCTACACCTTC. Protein product: CASSFTRTGTGGHYGYTF.

At least ten counts were recorded for this clonotype. The rearrangement joins TRBV20-1 to TRBJ1-1; TRBD1 might be the D (6 bases). Germline CDR1 and CDR2: DFQATT and SNEGSKA (reference sequence). Deletions cut 5 bases from V and 5 bases from J, with 9 bases between. The length of the CDR3 is 11 residues. CDR3 sequence: CSAEGGTEAFF. In DNA form, the CDR3 reads TGCAGTGCTGAAGGGGGGACTGAAGCTTTCTTT.

This clonotype was recorded many times. This chain connects TRBV9 to TRBJ2-3; D tentatively fits TRBD1 or TRBD2 (6 bases each). The CDR3 has 17 residues. Germline-derived CDR1 and CDR2 are SGDLS and YYNGEE. Trimming left V 4 bases short and J 2 bases short, with 20 bases between. CDR3 in amino acids: CASSSTGALTYTDTQYF. Written as DNA, the CDR3 is TGTGCCAGCAGCAGTACGGGGGCCCTGACCTACACAGATACGCAGTATTTT.

In this sample, this clonotype turned up many times. The chain combines TRBV12-3 or TRBV12-4 with TRBJ2-3; D is perhaps TRBD2 (5 bases). CDR3 length: 12 residues. The V end lost 6 bases, the J end lost 6 bases, and 10 bases lay between the germline ends. CDR3 amino acids: CASRGASDTQYF. DNA for the CDR3: TGTGCCAGCAGGGGAGCGTCGGATACGCAGTATTTT.

This clonotype showed up many times. The rearrangement uses TRBV6-1 and TRBJ1-5; D ambiguous. This CDR3 is built from 12 residues. The ends were cut back, 8 bases at V and 7 bases at J, with 12 bases in the middle. Germline V CDR1 and CDR2: MNHNS, SASEGT. The CDR3 sequence: CASSHLGQPQHF. In DNA form, the CDR3 reads TGTGCCAGCTCCCATCTGGGACAGCCCCAGCATTTT.

In its sample, this clonotype was seen many times. The rearrangement links TRBV7-2 to TRBJ1-1; tentatively, D is TRBD1 (5 bases). CDR3 size: 16 residues. Deletions cut 5 bases from V and 4 bases from J, with 20 bases between. Germline CDR1 and CDR2: SGHTA and FQGNSA. The CDR3 sequence is CASSPFRGRGGTEAFF. As DNA, the CDR3 is TGTGCCAGCAGCCCTTTTAGAGGAAGGGGAGGCACTGAAGCTTTCTTT. Drawing the rest from reference TRBV7-2 and TRBJ1-1, the complete variable domain is GAGVSQSPSNKVTEKGKDVELRCDPISGHTALYWYRQSLGQGLEFLIYFQGNSAPDKSGLPSDRFSAERTGGSVSTLTIQRTQQEDSAVYLCASSPFRGRGGTEAFFGQGTRLTVV.

The genes are TRBV29-1 and TRBJ1-2, with D tentatively TRBD1 (5 bases). Germline V gene data show CDR1 as SQVTM and CDR2 as ANQGSEA. The CDR3 has 15 residues. V lost 4 bases, J lost 4 bases, and 19 bases lay in between. This CDR3 is CSVGGGKGETYGYTF. CDR3 DNA: TGCAGCGTTGGTGGGGGTAAAGGAGAGACCTATGGCTACACCTTC.

This clonotype has ten or more counts. V and J are TRBV12-3 or TRBV12-4 and TRBJ1-4; D is undetermined. The CDR3 length is 14 residues. With 6 bases removed from V and 4 bases from J, the gap between germline ends came to 12 bases. CDR3 sequence: CASRRRSNNEKLFF. Written as DNA, the CDR3 is TGTGCCAGCAGGCGGAGAAGCAATAATGAAAAACTGTTTTTT.

Worth noting for this clonotype: A read error may be the cause here, since a much bigger clone is one base away. The chain recombines TRBV12-3 or TRBV12-4 with TRBJ1-6, with D unresolved. This CDR3 has 14 residues. The CDR3 DNA follows: TGTGCCAGCAGTGCCGGACGTATAAATTCACTCCTCCACTTT. This encodes CASSAGRINSLLHF.

This clonotype appeared many times. The rearrangement uses TRBV27 and TRBJ1-6; D is possibly TRBD1 (6 bases). V was clipped by 4 bases and J by 9 bases, with 13 bases between them. This CDR3 comprises 14 residues. Germline loops: CDR1 MNHEY, CDR2 SMNVEV (reference sequence). The CDR3 protein is CASSSTGPGSPLHF. CDR3 nucleotides: TGTGCCAGCAGTTCAACAGGGCCGGGTTCACCCCTCCACTTT.

This clonotype was recorded at least ten times. The chain employs TRBV20-1 and TRBJ1-1; tentative D call: TRBD1 (5 bases). CDR1 DFQATT and CDR2 SNEGSKA come from the germline V gene (reference sequence). The CDR3 runs to 12 residues. V was pared by 0 bases and J by 10 bases, with 12 bases between. The CDR3 sequence: CSARDLRGGAFF. Written as DNA, the CDR3 is TGCAGTGCTAGAGATTTGCGGGGGGGAGCTTTCTTT.

The sample holds many counts of this clonotype. V usage is TRBV5-1 and J usage is TRBJ2-3; 12 nucleotides agree with TRBD2. Trimming took 4 bases from V and 3 from J; bases not matched to a gene: 6. Germline V gene sequence: CDR1 SGHRS, CDR2 YFSETQ. There are 16 residues in the CDR3. CDR3 protein: CASSLRLAGETDTQYF. For the CDR3, the DNA is TGCGCCAGCAGCCTTAGACTAGCGGGGGAAACAGATACGCAGTATTTT.

This clonotype was picked up many times. The V and J genes are TRBV4-2 and TRBJ2-1; D not certain. CDR1 is LGHNA, CDR2 YNFKEQ, per germline. The CDR3 consists of 13 residues. Trimming took off 1 base at V and 9 bases at J, with 10 bases between the two ends. Here the CDR3 reads CASSQVPPGEQFF. As DNA, the CDR3 is TGTGCCAGCAGCCAAGTCCCCCCCGGTGAGCAGTTCTTC.

This clonotype has at least ten counts. The chain combines TRBV7-9 with TRBJ1-1, with TRBD1 as a possible D gene (5 bases). This CDR3 is built from 15 residues. V was pared by 5 bases and J by 0 bases, with 13 bases between. Germline V CDR1 and CDR2: SEHNR, FQNEAQ (reference sequence). CDR3 region: CASSTRQNMNTEAFF. The CDR3 nucleotides read TGTGCCAGCAGCACAAGACAGAACATGAACACTGAAGCTTTCTTT.

The chain's CDR3 is CAWSPGGNQPQHF. The CDR3 DNA reads as TGTGCCTGGAGTCCCGGGGGCAATCAGCCCCAGCATTTT. This chain joins TRBV30 and TRBJ1-5, with D uncertain. This CDR3 is built from 13 residues. Trimming shortened V by 2 bases and J by 2 bases, and 7 bases separated the two germline ends. Germline loops: CDR1 GTSNPN, CDR2 SVGIG (reference sequence).

This clonotype was picked up many times. The chain uses TRBV5-4 and TRBJ2-3; D unresolved. Trimming took off 4 bases at V and 1 base at J, with 10 bases between the two ends. Germline-derived CDR1 and CDR2 are SGHNT and YYREEE (reference sequence). This CDR3 comprises 14 residues. CDR3 residues: CASSLDLRTDTQYF. The CDR3 DNA reads TGTGCCAGCAGCCTAGACCTGCGCACAGATACGCAGTATTTT.

This chain connects TRBV6-6 to TRBJ1-2; no definite D call. V was cut by 2 bases and J by 4 bases, with 8 bases left in between. Germline CDR1 and CDR2: MNHNY and SVGAGI (reference sequence). The CDR3 covers 13 residues. DNA for the CDR3: TGTGCCAGCAGTTACATCACGTCCTATGGCTACACCTTC. Translating gives CASSYITSYGYTF.

This clonotype was observed many times. This chain joins TRBV30 and TRBJ2-3; D perhaps matches TRBD1 (5 bases). The ends were cut back, 5 bases at V and 5 bases at J, with 14 bases in the middle. The germline V gene has CDR1 GTSNPN and CDR2 SVGIG (reference sequence). There are 13 residues in the CDR3. The DNA of the CDR3 is TGTGCCTGGGCCCCCCAGGGTGGAGATACGCAGTATTTT. It yields the protein CAWAPQGGDTQYF. Full variable domain (outside the CDR3, taken from reference TRBV30 and TRBJ2-3): SQTIHQWPATLVQPVGSPLSLECTVEGTSNPNLYWYRQAAGRGLQLLFYSVGIGQISSEVPQNLSASRPQDRQFILSSKKLLLSDSGFYLCAWAPQGGDTQYFGPGTRLTVL.

This clonotype was picked up many times. CDR3 DNA: TGTGCCAGCAGTACACCGGGACAGCAAGAGACCCAGTACTTC. It codes for CASSTPGQQETQYF. J is TRBJ2-5 and V is TRBV25-1; 7 nucleotides match TRBD1. The length of the CDR3 is 14 residues. Germline V gene lookup returns CDR1 MGHDK and CDR2 SYGVNS. With V trimmed by 5 bases and J by 2 bases, 5 bases remained unmatched.

This clonotype was counted ten times or more. The chain recombines TRBV4-3 with TRBJ2-3; D may be TRBD1 (6 bases). V was shortened by 3 bases and J by 2 bases, with 12 bases between the two germline ends. The CDR3 contains 15 residues. Germline CDR1 and CDR2: LGHNA and YSLEER. The CDR3 spells CASSQYRAPTDTQYF. The CDR3 DNA reads as TGCGCCAGCAGCCAGTACAGGGCTCCCACAGATACGCAGTATTTT.

Remarks on this clonotype: The conserved phenylalanine or tryptophan normally closing the CDR3 is absent here, so this likely arose from a read error. This chain joins TRBV20-1 and TRBJ1-2; tentative D call: TRBD1 (6 bases). The V end lost 0 bases, the J end lost 2 bases, and 10 bases lay between the germline ends. The CDR3 runs to 14 residues. CDR1 is DFQATT and CDR2 is SNEGSKA in the germline V gene (reference sequence). The CDR3 sequence: CSARDRDTNYGYTY. CDR3 in DNA: TGCAGTGCTAGAGATAGGGACACCAACTATGGCTACACCTAC.

This clonotype was counted many times. CDR3 protein: CASSFRGAGQETQYF. In nucleotides, the CDR3 is TGTGCCAGCAGCTTCCGGGGGGCAGGCCAAGAGACCCAGTACTTC. J is TRBJ2-5 and V is TRBV11-3; a possible D gene is TRBD2 (7 bases). V was trimmed by 3 bases and J by 1 base, leaving 12 bases between them. Germline lookup yields CDR1 SGHNT and CDR2 YENEEA. The CDR3 length is 15 residues.

The J gene is TRBJ2-3, the V gene TRBV3-1; D unclear. Germline assignment: CDR1 LGHDT and CDR2 YNNKEL (reference sequence). Between the trimmed V and J ends, which lost 6 bases and 10 bases, there was a span of 20 bases. CDR3 length: 14 amino acids. This chain's CDR3 is CASRDHDLATPQYF. The CDR3 nucleotides are TGTGCCAGCAGGGACCACGACTTAGCAACCCCGCAGTATTTT.